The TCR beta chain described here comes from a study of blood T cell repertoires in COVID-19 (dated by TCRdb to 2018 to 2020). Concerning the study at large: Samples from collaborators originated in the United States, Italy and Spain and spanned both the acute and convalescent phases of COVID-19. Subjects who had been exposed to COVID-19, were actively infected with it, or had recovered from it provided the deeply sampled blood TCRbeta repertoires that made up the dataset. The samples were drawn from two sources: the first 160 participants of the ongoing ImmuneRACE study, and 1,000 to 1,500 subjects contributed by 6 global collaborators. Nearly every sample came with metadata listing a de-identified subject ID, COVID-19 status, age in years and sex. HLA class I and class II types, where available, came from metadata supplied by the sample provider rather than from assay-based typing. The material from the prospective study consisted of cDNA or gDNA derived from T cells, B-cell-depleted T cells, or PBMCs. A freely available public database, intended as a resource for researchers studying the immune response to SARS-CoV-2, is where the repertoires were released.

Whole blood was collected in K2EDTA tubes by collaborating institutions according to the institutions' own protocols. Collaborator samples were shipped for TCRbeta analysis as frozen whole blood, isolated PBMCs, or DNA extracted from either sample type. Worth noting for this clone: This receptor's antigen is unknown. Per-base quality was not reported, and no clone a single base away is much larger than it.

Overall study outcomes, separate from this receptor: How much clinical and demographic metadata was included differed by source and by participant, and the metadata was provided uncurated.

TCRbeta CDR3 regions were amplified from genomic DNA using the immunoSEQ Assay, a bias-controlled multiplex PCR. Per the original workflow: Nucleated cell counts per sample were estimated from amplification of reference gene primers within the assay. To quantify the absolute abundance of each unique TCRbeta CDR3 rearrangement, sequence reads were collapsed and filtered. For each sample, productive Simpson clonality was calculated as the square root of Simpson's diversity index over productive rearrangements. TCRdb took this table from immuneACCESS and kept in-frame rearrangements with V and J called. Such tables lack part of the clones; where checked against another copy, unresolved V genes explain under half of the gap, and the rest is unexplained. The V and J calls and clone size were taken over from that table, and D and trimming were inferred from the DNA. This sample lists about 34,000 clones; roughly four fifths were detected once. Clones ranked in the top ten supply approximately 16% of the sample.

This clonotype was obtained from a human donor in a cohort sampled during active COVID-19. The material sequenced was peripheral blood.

The CDR3 here reads CAWSPNRQGPSPLHF. The nucleotide sequence is given as TGTGCCTGGAGTCCTAACCGACAGGGACCATCACCCCTCCACTTT. The rearrangement combines TRBV30 with TRBJ1-6; TRBD1 matches 7 bases in the middle. Trimming leaves V shorter by 2 bases and J shorter by 10 bases, with the junction holding 11 bases beyond the gene matches. CDR1 and CDR2 were assigned from the germline V gene (reference sequence) as GTSNPN and SVGIG. Its CDR3 holds 15 amino acids, cysteine through phenylalanine. The CDR3 DNA has 45 bases and is translated from base 1.